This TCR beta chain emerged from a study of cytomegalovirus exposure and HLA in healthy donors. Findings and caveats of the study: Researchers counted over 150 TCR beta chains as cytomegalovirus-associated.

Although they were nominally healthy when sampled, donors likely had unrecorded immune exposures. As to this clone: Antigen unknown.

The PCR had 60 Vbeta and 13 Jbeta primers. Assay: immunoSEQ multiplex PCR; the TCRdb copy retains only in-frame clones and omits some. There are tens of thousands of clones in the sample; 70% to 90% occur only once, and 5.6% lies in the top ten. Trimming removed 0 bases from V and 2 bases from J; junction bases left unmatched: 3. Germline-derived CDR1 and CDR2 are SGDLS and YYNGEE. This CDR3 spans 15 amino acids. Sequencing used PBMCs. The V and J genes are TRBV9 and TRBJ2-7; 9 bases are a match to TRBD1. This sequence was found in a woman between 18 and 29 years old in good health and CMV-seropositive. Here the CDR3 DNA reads TGTGCCAGCAGCGTAGCTGGACAGGGGCCCTACGAGCAGTACTTC. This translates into CASSVAGQGPYEQYF.